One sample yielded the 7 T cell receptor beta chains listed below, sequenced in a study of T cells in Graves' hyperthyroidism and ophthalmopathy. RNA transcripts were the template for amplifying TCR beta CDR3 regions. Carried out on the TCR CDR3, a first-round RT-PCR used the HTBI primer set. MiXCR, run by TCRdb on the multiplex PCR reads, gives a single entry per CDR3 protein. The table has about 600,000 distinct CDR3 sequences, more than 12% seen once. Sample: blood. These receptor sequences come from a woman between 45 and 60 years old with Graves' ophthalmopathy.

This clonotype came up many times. The CDR3 nucleotides read TGCAGTGCTAGAAAGGGGCTGCAGCCCCAGCATTTT. This codes for CSARKGLQPQHF. V gene TRBV20-1 combines with J gene TRBJ1-5; possibly TRBD1 for D (5 bases). The germline V gene has CDR1 DFQATT and CDR2 SNEGSKA (reference sequence). V lost 2 bases to trimming and J lost 7 bases, with 9 bases between them. CDR3 size: 12 residues.

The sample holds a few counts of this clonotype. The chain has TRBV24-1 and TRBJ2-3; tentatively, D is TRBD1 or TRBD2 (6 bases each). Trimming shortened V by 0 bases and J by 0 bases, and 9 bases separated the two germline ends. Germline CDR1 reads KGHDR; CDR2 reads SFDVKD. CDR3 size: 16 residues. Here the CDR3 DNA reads TGTGCCACCAGTGATTTGTCGGGGGCCAGCACAGATACGCAGTATTTT. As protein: CATSDLSGASTDTQYF.

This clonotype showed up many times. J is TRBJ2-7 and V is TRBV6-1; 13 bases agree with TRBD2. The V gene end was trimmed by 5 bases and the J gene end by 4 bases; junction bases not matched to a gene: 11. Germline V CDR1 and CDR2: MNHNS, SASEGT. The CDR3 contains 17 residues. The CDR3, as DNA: TGTGCCAGCAGTTTGTCGGGACTAGCGGGACCCGTTTACGAGCAGTACTTC. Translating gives CASSLSGLAGPVYEQYF.

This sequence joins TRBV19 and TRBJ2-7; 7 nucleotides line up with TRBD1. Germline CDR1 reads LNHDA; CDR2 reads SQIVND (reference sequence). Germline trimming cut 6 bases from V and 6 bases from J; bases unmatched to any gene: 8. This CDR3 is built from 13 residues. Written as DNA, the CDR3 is TGTGCCAGTAGCGGACAGGTGGCGGGCGAGCAGTACTTC. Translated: CASSGQVAGEQYF.

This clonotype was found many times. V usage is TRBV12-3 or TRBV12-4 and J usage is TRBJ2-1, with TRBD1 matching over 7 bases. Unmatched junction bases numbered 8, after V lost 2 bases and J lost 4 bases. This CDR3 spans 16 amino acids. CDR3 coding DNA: TGTGCCAGCAGTTTATCCCAGGGGACAGTTTACAATGAGCAGTTCTTC. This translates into CASSLSQGTVYNEQFF.

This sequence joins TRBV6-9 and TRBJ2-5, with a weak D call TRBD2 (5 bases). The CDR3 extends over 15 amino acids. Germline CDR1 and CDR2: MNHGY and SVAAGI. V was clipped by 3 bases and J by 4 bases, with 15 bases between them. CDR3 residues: CASSYLGVGRETQYF. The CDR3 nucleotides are TGTGCCAGCAGTTACCTCGGGGTGGGTCGAGAGACCCAGTACTTC.

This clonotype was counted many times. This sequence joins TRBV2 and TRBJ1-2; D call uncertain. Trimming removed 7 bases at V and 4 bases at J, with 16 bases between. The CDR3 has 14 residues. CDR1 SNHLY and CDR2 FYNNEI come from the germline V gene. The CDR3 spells CASIPDGLVYGYTF. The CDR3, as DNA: TGTGCCAGCATTCCTGACGGACTTGTCTATGGCTACACCTTC.